Listed here are 13 T cell receptor beta chains from one sample, sequenced in a study of post-analysis software for immune sequencing data. Study results and caveats: The study found TRBV5-6, TRBV5-1 and TRBV20-1 among a few TRBV segments more frequent in patients than controls.

cDNA libraries for TCR beta contained unique molecular identifiers. Each CDR3 protein is one row after TCRdb ran MiXCR on the PCR reads. The repertoire consists of about 760,000 distinct CDR3 sequences, with 25% to 30% occurring once and the leading ten covering around 0.56%. These receptors' targets are unknown. The sequenced sample was blood. These TCRs come from a girl aged 5 to 17 with multiple sclerosis.

The chain carries TRBV7-9 and TRBJ1-2; weak D call: TRBD1 (6 bases). The V and J ends lost 5 bases and 5 bases respectively, with 15 bases between them. Germline lookup yields CDR1 SEHNR and CDR2 FQNEAQ (reference sequence). CDR3 length: 14 amino acids. Written as DNA, the CDR3 is TGTGCCAGCAGCCAAAACAGGGTTGGGTATGGCTACACCTTC. Protein sequence: CASSQNRVGYGYTF.

V usage is TRBV2 and J usage is TRBJ2-7, with 10 bases fitting TRBD1. Per germline, CDR1 SNHLY and CDR2 FYNNEI. The CDR3 has 14 residues. With V trimmed by 7 bases and J by 1 base, 4 bases remained unmatched. The chain's CDR3 is CASKRTGGSYEQYF. The CDR3, as DNA: TGTGCCAGCAAAAGGACAGGGGGTTCCTACGAGCAGTACTTC.

There are a few counts of this clonotype. The CDR3 coding sequence is TGCAGTGCTTCCAGAGTTGTAGCGGGAGAAGAGACCCAGTACTTC. Amino acid sequence: CSASRVVAGEETQYF. This chain joins TRBV20-1 and TRBJ2-5; 9 positions agree with TRBD2. Germline values: CDR1 DFQATT, CDR2 SNEGSKA (reference sequence). CDR3 size: 15 residues. With 5 bases clipped from V and 3 bases from J, the junction kept 10 bases outside the gene matches.

The genes are TRBV9 and TRBJ2-1; TRBD2 matches at 11 bases. The V and J ends lost 0 bases and 8 bases, in that order; junction bases with no gene match: 16. The CDR3 sequence is 19 residues long. Germline-derived CDR1 and CDR2 are SGDLS and YYNGEE. The CDR3 is CASSVGLAGFSVNRDEQFF. Written as DNA, the CDR3 is TGTGCCAGCAGCGTAGGACTAGCGGGATTTTCTGTTAATAGGGATGAGCAGTTCTTC.

Only a few counts were recorded for this clonotype. The gene calls are TRBV7-2 and TRBJ1-5; D unresolved. CDR3 length: 16 amino acids. Deletions cut 1 base from V and 3 bases from J, with 13 bases between. Germline lookup yields CDR1 SGHTA and CDR2 FQGNSA. CDR3: CASSLVHRASNQPQHF. DNA for the CDR3: TGTGCCAGCAGCTTAGTTCATAGGGCTTCCAATCAGCCCCAGCATTTT.

The chain is built from TRBV12-3 or TRBV12-4 and TRBJ2-7; TRBD1 matches at 8 bases. The CDR3 runs to 15 residues. The V segment lost 3 bases and the J segment 2 bases; nucleotides outside the gene matches: 6. The CDR3 region is CASSFQSGGTYEQYF. CDR3 in DNA: TGTGCCAGCAGTTTTCAGTCAGGGGGCACCTACGAGCAGTACTTC.

This clonotype came up a few times. This rearrangement joins TRBV29-1 to TRBJ1-2; D not certain. The CDR3 extends over 16 amino acids. The V end was cut by 7 bases, the J end by 3 bases, with 24 bases between. The germline V gene encodes CDR1 SQVTM and CDR2 ANQGSEA. The CDR3 protein is CSAAHGPDSRDYGYTF. CDR3 DNA sequence: TGCAGCGCCGCTCACGGTCCGGACTCAAGGGACTATGGCTACACCTTC. The full variable domain, its missing parts supplied by reference TRBV29-1 and TRBJ1-2, is SAVISQKPSRDICQRGTSLTIQCQVDSQVTMMFWYRQQPGQSLTLIATANQGSEATYESGFVIDKFPISRPNLTFSTLTVSNMSPEDSSIYLCSAAHGPDSRDYGYTFGSGTRLTVV.

This clonotype was seen a handful of times. J is TRBJ2-1 and V is TRBV4-3, with 10 bases lining up with TRBD2. Trimming cost V 6 bases and J 0 bases; bases outside gene matches: 8. This CDR3 has 17 residues. Germline loops: CDR1 LGHNA, CDR2 YSLEER. The CDR3 spells CASSYLAGEGSYNEQFF. The CDR3, as DNA: TGCGCCAGCAGTTACCTAGCGGGAGAGGGCTCCTACAATGAGCAGTTCTTC.

This clonotype has just a few counts. The chain combines TRBV10-3 with TRBJ1-6, with D perhaps TRBD1 (6 bases). This CDR3 spans 17 amino acids. The V gene's germline CDR1 is ENHRY and CDR2 SYGVKD. V was cut by 0 bases and J by 8 bases, with 17 bases left in between. CDR3 residues: CAISESGGRGRYSPLHF. CDR3 DNA: TGTGCCATCAGTGAGTCAGGTGGCAGGGGAAGGTATTCACCCCTCCACTTT.

This clonotype was seen a few times. The genes are TRBV20-1 and TRBJ2-5; D might be TRBD1 (6 bases). V was shortened by 0 bases and J by 5 bases, with 19 bases between the two germline ends. The CDR3 consists of 16 residues. In germline, CDR1 is DFQATT, CDR2 SNEGSKA (reference sequence). The CDR3 DNA follows: TGCAGTGCTAGAGATTGGGGGCAGGCTGCCTCTGAGACCCAGTACTTC. Translated, it gives CSARDWGQAASETQYF.

In its sample, this clonotype was seen a few times. In DNA, the CDR3 is TGCAGCGTTGAGGAGGGGTGGCAGGGCTACGAGCAGTACTTC. This gives the protein CSVEEGWQGYEQYF. The chain links TRBV29-1 to TRBJ2-7; D possibly corresponds to TRBD2 (6 bases). Germline loops: CDR1 SQVTM, CDR2 ANQGSEA. V lost 3 bases to trimming and J lost 3 bases, with 15 bases between them. There are 14 residues in the CDR3.

This clonotype was counted a few times. The rearrangement links TRBV7-9 to TRBJ1-4; D is unresolved. CDR1 and CDR2 (germline): SEHNR, FQNEAQ (reference sequence). V was clipped by 4 bases and J by 8 bases, with 20 bases between them. The CDR3 runs to 16 residues. This CDR3 reads CASSSPPGSLGEKLFF. The CDR3 nucleotides are TGTGCCAGCAGCTCTCCACCCGGGAGCCTCGGAGAAAAACTGTTTTTT.

This clonotype appeared a few times. The rearrangement links TRBV4-3 to TRBJ1-5; TRBD1 might be the D (5 bases). The CDR3 length is 18 residues. Trimming stripped 0 bases from V and 2 bases from J, with 17 bases between. Germline assignment: CDR1 LGHNA and CDR2 YSLEER. The CDR3: CASSQDYQGGSGNQPQHF. The CDR3 bases are TGCGCCAGCAGCCAAGATTACCAGGGAGGTTCGGGCAATCAGCCCCAGCATTTT.